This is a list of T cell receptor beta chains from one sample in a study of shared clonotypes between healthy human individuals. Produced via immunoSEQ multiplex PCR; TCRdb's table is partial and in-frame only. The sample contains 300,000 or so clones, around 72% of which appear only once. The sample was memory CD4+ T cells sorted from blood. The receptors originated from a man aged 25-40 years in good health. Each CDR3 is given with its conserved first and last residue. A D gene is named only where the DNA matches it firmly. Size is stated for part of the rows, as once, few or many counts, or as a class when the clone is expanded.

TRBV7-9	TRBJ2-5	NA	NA	TGTGCCAGCAGCCAACCGGGCCAAGGGGCAGAGACCCAGTACTTC	CASSQPGQGAETQYF
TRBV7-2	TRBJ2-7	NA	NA	TGTGCCAGCAGCTTAGCCCGGGCCTCCCTACCCCAGTACTTC	CASSLARASLPQYF
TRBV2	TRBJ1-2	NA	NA	TGTGCCAGCAGGGGACGGGCCTATGGCTACACCTTC	CASRGRAYGYTF
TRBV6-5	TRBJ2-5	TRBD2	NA	TGTGCCAGCAGTTACACGGGACTAGTTGGAGAGACCCAGTACTTC	CASSYTGLVGETQYF
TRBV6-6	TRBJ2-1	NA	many	TGTGCCAGCAGTTACCTCGACAGTCAAGAGCAGTTCTTC	CASSYLDSQEQFF
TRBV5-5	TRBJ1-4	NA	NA	TGTGCCAGCGCACCATTGGGGGGCGCGGAACAAAAACTGTTTTTT	CASAPLGGAEQKLFF
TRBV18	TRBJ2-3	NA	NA	TGTGCCAGCTCACCTAATCTACCCGACAGTCTCCAAGGGGATACGCAGTATTTT	CASSPNLPDSLQGDTQYF
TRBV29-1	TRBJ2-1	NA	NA	TGCAGCGTTGGGTCCGGGCTCTACAATGAGCAGTTCTTC	CSVGSGLYNEQFF
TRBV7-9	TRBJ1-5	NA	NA	TGTGCCAGCAGCGCCCGGGACCAAAGAATCAATCAGCCCCAGCATTTT	CASSARDQRINQPQHF
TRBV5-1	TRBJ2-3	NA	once	TGCGCCAGCAGCTTAACCTCCCGTAAGGATACGCAGTATTTT	CASSLTSRKDTQYF
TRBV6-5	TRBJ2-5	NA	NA	TGTGCCAGCAGTTACTCCCGGCGAACAGGCCAAGAGACCCAGTACTTC	CASSYSRRTGQETQYF